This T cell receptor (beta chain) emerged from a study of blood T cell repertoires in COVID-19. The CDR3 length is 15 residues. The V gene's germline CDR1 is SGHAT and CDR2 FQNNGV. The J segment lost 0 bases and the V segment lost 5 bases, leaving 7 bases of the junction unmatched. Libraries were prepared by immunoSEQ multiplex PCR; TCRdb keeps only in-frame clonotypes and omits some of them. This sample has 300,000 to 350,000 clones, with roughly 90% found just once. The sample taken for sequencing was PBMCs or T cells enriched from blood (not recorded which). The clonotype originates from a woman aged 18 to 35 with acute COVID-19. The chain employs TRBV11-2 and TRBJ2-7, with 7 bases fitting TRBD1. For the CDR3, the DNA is TGTGCCAGCAGCGACGGACAGGCCTACTCCTACGAGCAGTACTTC. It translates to CASSDGQAYSYEQYF.